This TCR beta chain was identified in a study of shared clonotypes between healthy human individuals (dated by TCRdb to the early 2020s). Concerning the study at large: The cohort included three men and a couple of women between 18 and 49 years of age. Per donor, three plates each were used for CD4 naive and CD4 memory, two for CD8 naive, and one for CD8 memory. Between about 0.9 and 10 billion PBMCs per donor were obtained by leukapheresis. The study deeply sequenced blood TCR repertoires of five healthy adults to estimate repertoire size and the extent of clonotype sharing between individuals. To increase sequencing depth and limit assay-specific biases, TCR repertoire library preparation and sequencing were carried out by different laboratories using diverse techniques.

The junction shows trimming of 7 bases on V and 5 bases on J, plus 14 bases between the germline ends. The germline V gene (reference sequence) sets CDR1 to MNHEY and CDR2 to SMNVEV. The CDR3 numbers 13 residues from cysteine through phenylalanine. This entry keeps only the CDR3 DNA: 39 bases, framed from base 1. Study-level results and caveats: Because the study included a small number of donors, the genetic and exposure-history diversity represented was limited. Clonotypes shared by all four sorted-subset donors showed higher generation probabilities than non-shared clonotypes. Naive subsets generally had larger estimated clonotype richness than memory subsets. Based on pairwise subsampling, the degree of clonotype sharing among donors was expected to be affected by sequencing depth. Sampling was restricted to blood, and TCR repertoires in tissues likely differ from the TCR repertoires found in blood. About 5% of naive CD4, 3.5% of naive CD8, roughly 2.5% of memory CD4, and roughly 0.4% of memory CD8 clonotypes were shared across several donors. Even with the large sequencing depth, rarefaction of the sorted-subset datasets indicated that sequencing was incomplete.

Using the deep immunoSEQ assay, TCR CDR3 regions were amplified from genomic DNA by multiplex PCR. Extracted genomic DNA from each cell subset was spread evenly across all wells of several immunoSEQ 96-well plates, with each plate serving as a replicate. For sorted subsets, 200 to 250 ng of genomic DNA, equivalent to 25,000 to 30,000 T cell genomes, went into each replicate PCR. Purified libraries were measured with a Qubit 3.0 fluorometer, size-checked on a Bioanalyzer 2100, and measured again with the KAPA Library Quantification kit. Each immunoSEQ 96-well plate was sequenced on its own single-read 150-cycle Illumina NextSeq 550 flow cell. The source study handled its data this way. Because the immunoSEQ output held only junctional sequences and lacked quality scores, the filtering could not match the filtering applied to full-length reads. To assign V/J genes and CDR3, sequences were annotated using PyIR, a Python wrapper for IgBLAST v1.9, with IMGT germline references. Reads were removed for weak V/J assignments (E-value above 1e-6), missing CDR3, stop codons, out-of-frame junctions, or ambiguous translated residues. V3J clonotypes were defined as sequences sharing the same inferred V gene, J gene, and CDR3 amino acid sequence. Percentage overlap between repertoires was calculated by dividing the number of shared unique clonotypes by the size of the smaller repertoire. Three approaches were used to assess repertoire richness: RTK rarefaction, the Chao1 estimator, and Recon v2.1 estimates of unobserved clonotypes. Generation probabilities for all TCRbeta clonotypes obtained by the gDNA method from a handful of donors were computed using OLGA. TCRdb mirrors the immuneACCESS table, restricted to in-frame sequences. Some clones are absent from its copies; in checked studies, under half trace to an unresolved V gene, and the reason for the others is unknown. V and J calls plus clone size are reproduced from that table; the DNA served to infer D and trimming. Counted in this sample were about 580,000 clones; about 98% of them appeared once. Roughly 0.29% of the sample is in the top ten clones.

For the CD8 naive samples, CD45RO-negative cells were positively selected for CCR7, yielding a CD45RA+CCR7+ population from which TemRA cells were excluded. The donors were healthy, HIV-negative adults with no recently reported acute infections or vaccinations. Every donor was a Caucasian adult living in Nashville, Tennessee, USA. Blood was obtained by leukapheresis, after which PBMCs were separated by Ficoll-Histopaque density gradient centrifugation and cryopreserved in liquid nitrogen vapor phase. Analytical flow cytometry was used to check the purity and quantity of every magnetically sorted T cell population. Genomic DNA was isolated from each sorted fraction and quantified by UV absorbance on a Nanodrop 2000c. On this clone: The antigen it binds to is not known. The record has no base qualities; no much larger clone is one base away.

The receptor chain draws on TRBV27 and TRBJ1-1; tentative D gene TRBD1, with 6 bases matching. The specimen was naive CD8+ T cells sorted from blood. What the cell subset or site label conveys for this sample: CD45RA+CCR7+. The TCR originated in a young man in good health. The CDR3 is CASTEQGLTEAFF. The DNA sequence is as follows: TGTGCCAGCACCGAACAGGGTTTGACTGAAGCTTTCTTT.